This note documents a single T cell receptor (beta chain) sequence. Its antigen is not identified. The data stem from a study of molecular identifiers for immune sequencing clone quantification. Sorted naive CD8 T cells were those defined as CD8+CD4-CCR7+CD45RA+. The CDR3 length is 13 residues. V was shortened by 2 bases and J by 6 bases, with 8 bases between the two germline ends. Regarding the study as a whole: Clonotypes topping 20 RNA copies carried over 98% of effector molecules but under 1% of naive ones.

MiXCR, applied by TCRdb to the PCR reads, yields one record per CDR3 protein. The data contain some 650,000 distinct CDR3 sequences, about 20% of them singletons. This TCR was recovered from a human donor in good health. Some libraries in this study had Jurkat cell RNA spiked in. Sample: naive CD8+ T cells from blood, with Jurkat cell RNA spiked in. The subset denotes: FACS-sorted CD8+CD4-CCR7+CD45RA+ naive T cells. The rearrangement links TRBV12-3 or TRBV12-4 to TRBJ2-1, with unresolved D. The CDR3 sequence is CASSLPPVNEQFF. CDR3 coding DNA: TGTGCCAGCAGTTTACCCCCGGTCAATGAGCAGTTCTTC.